This T cell receptor beta chain was captured by sequencing in a study of CD8+ T cells in alopecia areata. This clone was counted a few times. Its antigen is currently unknown. It was cDNA, reverse transcribed from extracted RNA, that served as the sequencing template. Profiled with immunoSEQ multiplex PCR; TCRdb holds only in-frame clones, not every one. This table has some 160,000 clones, 62% appearing once. V was clipped by 2 bases and J by 5 bases, with 16 bases between them. The CDR3 sequence is 16 residues long. Germline V lookup: CDR1 SEHNR, CDR2 FQNEAQ (reference sequence). Study results and limitations: Among the cells sequenced in scalp samples are also the resident alphabeta T cells of normal skin.

Source material: CD8+ T cells sorted from blood. The clonotype originates from a human donor in good health. This chain connects TRBV7-9 to TRBJ2-1; possibly TRBD2 for D (5 bases). In DNA form, the CDR3 reads TGTGCCAGCAGCTTATTAGGTGGCGGGCCAGACAATGAGCAGTTCTTC. Encoded protein: CASSLLGGGPDNEQFF.